The sequence of this T cell receptor (beta chain) was determined in a study of blood T cell repertoires in COVID-19. Participant ages covered about 18 to 89 years across 25 or so US areas. Sequencing was performed with immunoSEQ multiplex PCR; in TCRdb, only in-frame clones are kept and a portion is missing. The repertoire holds hundreds of thousands of clones, with over 85% as singletons. The germline gives CDR1 SGHTA, CDR2 FQGTGA. CDR3 size: 13 residues. With 1 base removed from V and 1 base from J, the gap between germline ends came to 4 bases. With regard to this clone: Other DNA sequences in the same sample also yield this CDR3.

Sequencing input: PBMCs or T cells enriched from blood (not recorded which). The sequence was obtained from a man between 60 and 75 years old who had recovered from COVID-19. The V and J genes are TRBV7-3 and TRBJ1-1; no firm D call. As DNA, the CDR3 is TGTGCCAGCAGCTTAAATCGGAACACTGAAGCTTTCTTT. It codes for CASSLNRNTEAFF.